Listed here is a single T cell receptor (beta chain). Its antigen remains unidentified. The PCR had 60 Vbeta and 13 Jbeta primers. Method: immunoSEQ multiplex PCR; TCRdb's copy keeps in-frame clones and lacks some. The data show 200,000 or so clones, roughly four fifths seen once. The sample comes from a study of cytomegalovirus exposure and HLA in healthy donors. Whole-study context: Around 180 million T cells yielded 120 million or so unique TCR beta sequences, as an earlier analysis found.

Losses at the gene ends were 1 base for V and 3 bases for J; bases not matched to a gene: 1. Germline-derived CDR1 and CDR2 are LGHNA and YNFKEQ. The CDR3 is made up of 14 amino acids. Study observations and caveats: In an earlier analysis, about 87% or about 30%: the productive usage of most TCR beta V segments.

This sequence joins TRBV4-2 and TRBJ2-7; 9 nucleotides line up with TRBD1. The TCR originated in a girl aged 2 to 9 in good health and CMV-seronegative. Input material: PBMCs. CDR3 nucleotide sequence: TGTGCCAGCAGCCAAGGGGACAGGGACTACGAGCAGTACTTC. Encoded protein: CASSQGDRDYEQYF.